A selection of T cell receptor beta chains follows, all from one sample in a study of blood T cell repertoires in COVID-19. Clones were read by immunoSEQ multiplex PCR, and TCRdb kept only the in-frame ones, dropping some. The data contain a few hundred thousand clones, about 85% of them singletons. Sequencing was performed on PBMCs or T cells enriched from blood (not recorded which). The receptors were gathered from a woman in her forties or fifties who had been exposed to COVID-19. CDR3s include the opening cysteine and the closing phenylalanine or tryptophan. A D gene is named only where the DNA matches it firmly. The size entry is marked missing in some rows and otherwise reads once, few, many or a size class.

size: NA; J: TRBJ1-5; D: NA; V: TRBV7-2; CDR3: CASSLRGQPQHF; DNA: TGTGCCAGCAGCTTACGGGGGCAGCCCCAGCATTTT
size: NA; J: TRBJ2-7; D: NA; V: TRBV3-1/TRBV3-2; CDR3: CASSGTFYEQYF; DNA: TGTGCCAGCAGCGGGACATTTTACGAGCAGTACTTC
size: NA; J: TRBJ2-2; D: NA; V: TRBV6-5; CDR3: CASSPSRTGELFF; DNA: TGTGCCAGCAGCCCAAGTAGAACCGGGGAGCTGTTTTTT
size: once; J: TRBJ1-2; D: NA; V: TRBV9; CDR3: CASATGLTNYGYTF; DNA: TGTGCCAGCGCGACAGGCCTTACTAACTATGGCTACACCTTC
size: once; J: TRBJ1-2; D: NA; V: TRBV4-1; CDR3: CASSLAADQGYGYTF; DNA: TGCGCCAGCAGCCTTGCGGCAGACCAGGGCTATGGCTACACCTTC
size: NA; J: TRBJ2-5; D: NA; V: TRBV11-3; CDR3: CASSGHGKETQYF; DNA: TGTGCCAGCAGCGGGCACGGCAAAGAGACCCAGTACTTC
size: NA; J: TRBJ1-2; D: NA; V: TRBV10-2; CDR3: CASSESRGSSNYGYTF; DNA: TGCGCCAGCAGTGAGTCGAGAGGCTCCAGTAACTATGGCTACACCTTC
size: NA; J: TRBJ1-2; D: TRBD1; V: TRBV18; CDR3: CASSVGQYEANYGYTF; DNA: TGTGCCAGCTCGGTGGGACAGTACGAGGCTAACTATGGCTACACCTTC
size: NA; J: TRBJ1-2; D: TRBD1; V: TRBV2; CDR3: CASSGDRGRSGYTF; DNA: TGTGCCAGCAGTGGAGACAGGGGGCGATCTGGCTACACCTTC
size: NA; J: TRBJ1-6; D: TRBD1; V: TRBV11-2; CDR3: CASSGDSTYNSPLHF; DNA: TGTGCCAGCAGCGGGGACAGCACCTATAATTCACCCCTCCACTTT
size: NA; J: TRBJ2-2; D: NA; V: TRBV9; CDR3: CASSVAPGGNTGELFF; DNA: TGTGCCAGCAGCGTAGCCCCCGGCGGAAACACCGGGGAGCTGTTTTTT
size: NA; J: TRBJ1-2; D: TRBD1; V: TRBV28; CDR3: CASSLSDRPMEGYTF; DNA: TGTGCCAGCAGTTTATCGGACAGGCCTATGGAGGGCTACACCTTC
size: NA; J: TRBJ1-1; D: TRBD1; V: TRBV19; CDR3: CASSWDRGLLMNTEAFF; DNA: TGTGCCAGTAGTTGGGACAGGGGACTCCTGATGAACACTGAAGCTTTCTTT
size: NA; J: TRBJ1-2; D: NA; V: TRBV9; CDR3: CASSVATQGFGGYTF; DNA: TGTGCCAGCAGCGTAGCTACCCAGGGGTTCGGTGGCTACACCTTC
size: few; J: TRBJ1-1; D: TRBD1; V: TRBV5-1; CDR3: CASSRTGSRVNTEAFF; DNA: TGCGCCAGCAGCCGGACAGGGAGTAGAGTGAACACTGAAGCTTTCTTT
size: once; J: TRBJ1-5; D: TRBD1; V: TRBV5-1; CDR3: CASSTGTGYNQPQHF; DNA: TGCGCCAGCAGCACCGGGACAGGGTACAATCAGCCCCAGCATTTT
size: NA; J: TRBJ2-1; D: NA; V: TRBV28; CDR3: CASSLGTRAGDEQFF; DNA: TGTGCCAGCAGTTTAGGCACACGAGCGGGTGATGAGCAGTTCTTC
size: few; J: TRBJ1-6; D: NA; V: TRBV2; CDR3: CASSNGQTRSPLHF; DNA: TGTGCCAGCAGCAACGGACAGACCAGGTCACCCCTCCACTTT
size: many; J: TRBJ1-2; D: TRBD1; V: TRBV5-1; CDR3: CASSSGQGQDYGYTF; DNA: TGCGCCAGCAGCTCGGGACAGGGTCAGGACTATGGCTACACCTTC
size: once; J: TRBJ2-7; D: TRBD1; V: TRBV2; CDR3: CASSPGTESSYEQYF; DNA: TGTGCCAGCAGCCCCGGGACAGAGAGCTCCTACGAGCAGTACTTC
size: NA; J: TRBJ2-1; D: NA; V: TRBV5-1; CDR3: CASSSGGSSVDEQFF; DNA: TGCGCCAGCAGCTCCGGGGGTTCGTCCGTGGATGAGCAGTTCTTC
size: NA; J: TRBJ1-3; D: NA; V: TRBV9; CDR3: CASSAGSVGNTIYF; DNA: TGTGCCAGCAGCGCAGGGTCTGTTGGAAACACCATATATTTT
size: NA; J: TRBJ1-5; D: NA; V: TRBV15; CDR3: CATSGGGIQPQHF; DNA: TGTGCCACCAGCGGGGGGGGGATTCAGCCCCAGCATTTT
size: NA; J: TRBJ2-5; D: NA; V: TRBV7-3; CDR3: CASSLNGGVRETQYF; DNA: TGTGCCAGCAGCTTAAACGGCGGCGTAAGGGAGACCCAGTACTTC